This T cell receptor beta chain was identified during a study of cytomegalovirus exposure and HLA in healthy donors. A multiplex PCR was run with 60 Vbeta primers and 13 Jbeta primers. This table comes from immunoSEQ multiplex PCR, and its TCRdb copy is limited to in-frame clones, with some not included. The repertoire includes 95,000 to 150,000 clones, roughly 14% of them detected once, and 1.5% to 2% sits in the top ten. The CDR3 is 16 amino acids. Germline CDR1 and CDR2: MNHNY and SVGAGI (reference sequence). V was pared by 5 bases and J by 4 bases, with 12 bases of the junction left unmatched. The specimen sequenced was PBMCs. The genes are TRBV6-6 and TRBJ1-1, with 8 bases identical to TRBD1. This receptor was obtained from a young woman in good health and CMV-seronegative. DNA of the CDR3: TGTGCCAGCAGTACTAGCCCCGGACAGGGCGGCACTGAAGCTTTCTTT. Amino acids: CASSTSPGQGGTEAFF.